Following are 10 T cell receptor beta chains from one sample sequenced in a study of T cells after yellow fever vaccination. MiXCR was run by TCRdb on the 5' RACE reads, yielding one entry per CDR3 protein. The sample lists 500,000 to 650,000 distinct CDR3 sequences; about 15% were seen once. Sequenced here: PBMCs, sampled 5 days after the first yellow fever vaccination. These receptors all stem from a man younger than 30 who received the YFV17D yellow fever vaccine.

The chain combines TRBV19 with TRBJ1-1; D call uncertain. The germline V gene has CDR1 LNHDA and CDR2 SQIVND (reference sequence). The CDR3 is 16 residues long. The V and J ends lost 1 base and 3 bases respectively, with 15 bases between them. CDR3 in amino acids: CASSIGFGVTDTEAFF. CDR3 DNA sequence: TGTGCCAGTAGTATAGGCTTTGGGGTGACGGACACTGAAGCTTTCTTT.

The V gene is TRBV7-2, the J gene TRBJ1-6; 10 bases are a match to TRBD1. With 2 bases clipped from V and 5 bases from J, the junction kept 6 bases outside the gene matches. This CDR3 is built from 17 residues. Germline V gene data show CDR1 as SGHTA and CDR2 as FQGNSA. CDR3 amino acids: CASSLSRDRGNNSPLHF. The DNA for the CDR3 is TGTGCCAGCAGCTTATCTCGGGACAGGGGAAATAATTCACCCCTCCACTTT.

This chain's CDR3 is CASSVGVGSYNEQFF. CDR3 DNA sequence: TGTGCCAGCAGCGTAGGGGTGGGGTCCTACAATGAGCAGTTCTTC. V gene TRBV9 combines with J gene TRBJ2-1; D remains ambiguous. Trimming removed 0 bases at V and 1 base at J, with 8 bases between. Germline CDR1 and CDR2: SGDLS and YYNGEE. The CDR3 is 15 residues long.

The gene calls are TRBV25-1 and TRBJ1-4; D not certain. Germline values: CDR1 MGHDK, CDR2 SYGVNS. The V end was cut by 3 bases, the J end by 8 bases, with 13 bases between. The CDR3 is 14 amino acids. This CDR3 reads CASSDLAGLEKLFF. The CDR3 DNA reads TGTGCCAGCAGTGATCTCGCAGGTTTGGAAAAACTGTTTTTT.

V is TRBV6-6 and J is TRBJ2-7; D unresolved. Trimming took 6 bases from V and 4 from J, leaving 13 bases between them. This CDR3 spans 13 amino acids. Germline loops: CDR1 MNHNY, CDR2 SVGAGI (reference sequence). The CDR3 nucleotides are TGTGCCAGCAGATCAACCTCTCCTTACGAGCAGTACGTC. It codes for CASRSTSPYEQYV.

V usage is TRBV7-2 and J usage is TRBJ2-5; possible D gene TRBD2, 5 bases. The CDR3 length is 15 residues. The V end lost 4 bases, the J end lost 2 bases, and 14 bases lay between the germline ends. Germline V gene data show CDR1 as SGHTA and CDR2 as FQGNSA. The CDR3 coding sequence is TGTGCCAGCAGCTCAAACACCGGGGTGCAAGAGACCCAGTACTTC. This gives the protein CASSSNTGVQETQYF.

The table lists this clonotype with a few counts. The chain is built from TRBV7-2 and TRBJ1-1; D not resolved. Trimming cost V 2 bases and J 9 bases, with 19 bases left between them. This CDR3 region has 15 residues. Germline lookup yields CDR1 SGHTA and CDR2 FQGNSA. The CDR3 DNA reads as TGTGCCAGCAGCTTAACGATGGACCGAGAACTTAAAGCTTTCTTT. It codes for CASSLTMDRELKAFF.

This clonotype was counted ten times or more. The chain links TRBV9 to TRBJ2-1; the match to TRBD1 covers 7 bases. The V and J ends lost 4 bases and 6 bases, in that order; junction bases with no gene match: 4. Germline V CDR1 and CDR2: SGDLS, YYNGEE. This CDR3 has 13 amino acids. CDR3 sequence reads: CASSLGTANEQFF. CDR3 bases: TGTGCCAGCAGCCTCGGGACAGCCAATGAGCAGTTCTTC.

This clonotype has ten or more counts. The rearrangement links TRBV6-5 to TRBJ2-7; D is possibly TRBD1 (6 bases). V lost 2 bases and J lost 4, with 12 bases in between. Germline V lookup: CDR1 MNHEY, CDR2 SVGAGI. The CDR3 totals 14 residues. CDR3 DNA: TGTGCCAGCAGTTACGGTCAGGACAGATACGAGCAGTACTTC. This codes for CASSYGQDRYEQYF.

V gene TRBV5-5 combines with J gene TRBJ1-1; D is unresolved. There are 15 residues in the CDR3. Trimming stripped 5 bases from V and 4 bases from J, with 18 bases between. Germline V gene data show CDR1 as SGHKS and CDR2 as YYEKEE (reference sequence). CDR3 nucleotide sequence: TGTGCCAGCAGTCTTCGGACGGGAGAATCCACTGAAGCTTTCTTT. It encodes CASSLRTGESTEAFF.